This TCR beta chain originates from a study of shared clonotypes between healthy human individuals. The germline V gene has CDR1 GTSNPN and CDR2 SVGIG (reference sequence). CDR3 length: 12 residues. V lost 0 bases to trimming and J lost 10 bases, with 12 bases between them. Overall study findings and caveats: Clonotypes not shared had lower generation probabilities than those common to all four donors.

As concerns this clone: Its antigen is unknown.

Deep-level running was used for the assay. The assay was immunoSEQ multiplex PCR, and TCRdb's table has in-frame clones only and misses some. The table includes a few million clones, approximately 93% detected once. The chain combines TRBV30 with TRBJ1-1; the D is unclear. Sequencing used naive CD4+ T cells from PBMCs. Subset denoted: CD45RA+ positively selected. The TCR comes from a man aged 18-30 years in good health. Some clones in this sample may be carry-over from other donors' samples. The CDR3 DNA reads TGTGCCTGGAGTGTACTCGGGAATGGAGCTTTCTTT. It codes for CAWSVLGNGAFF.